This T cell receptor (beta chain) was documented in a study of CXCR3-negative and CXCR3-positive naive CD8 T cells. The germline CDR1 and CDR2 sequences are MNHEY and SMNVEV (reference sequence). The CDR3 sequence is 16 residues long. The TRB libraries of cDNA were built by UMI-labeled 5' RACE. TCRdb re-called the 5' RACE reads; every CDR3 protein appears as one record, without DNA. This repertoire includes some 50,000 distinct CDR3 sequences. Cells that were CD45RO-CCR7+CD27+CD95- constituted naive CD8+ T cells. The V call is TRBV27, the J call TRBJ2-2; TCRdb names TRBD1, which stays unverified in the absence of DNA. Specimen: naive CXCR3- CD8+ T cells from blood. Regarding subset: CD45RO-CCR7+CD27+CD95- naive CD8+ T cells lacking CXCR3 (TNR3-). This TCR came from a human donor in good health. Some clones in this sample may be carry-over from other donors' samples. CDR3 amino acids: CASSLGSPDTAGELFF.